The sequence of this T cell receptor (beta chain) was determined in a study of T cells in Graves' hyperthyroidism and ophthalmopathy. As for the study in general: Peripheral blood specimens were obtained at initial diagnosis, prior to any treatment.

With duration under 3 months, ophthalmopathy was active: Clinical Activity Score at least 3, NOSPECS at least 4. Clinical symptoms, serum thyroxine, TRAb, thyroid ultrasound and orbital computed tomography informed diagnoses. This clonotype has just a few counts. Authors of the study amplified TCR beta CDR3 regions from RNA transcripts. With the HTBI primer set, the TCR CDR3 went through a first round of RT-PCR. TCRdb fed the multiplex PCR reads into MiXCR, producing one record per CDR3 protein. The table has around 690,000 distinct CDR3 sequences, more than 20% seen once. With 0 bases removed from V and 3 bases from J, the gap between germline ends came to 15 bases. The CDR3 loop spans 17 amino acids. CDR1 MGHRA and CDR2 YSYEKL come from the germline V gene.

This sequence joins TRBV4-1 and TRBJ2-1; D uncertain. Specimen: blood. This TCR came from a man aged 25-40 years with Graves' ophthalmopathy. The CDR3 nucleotides are TGCGCCAGCAGCCAAGATTCACGGCGACTCTACTACAATGAGCAGTTCTTC. Its translation is CASSQDSRRLYYNEQFF.